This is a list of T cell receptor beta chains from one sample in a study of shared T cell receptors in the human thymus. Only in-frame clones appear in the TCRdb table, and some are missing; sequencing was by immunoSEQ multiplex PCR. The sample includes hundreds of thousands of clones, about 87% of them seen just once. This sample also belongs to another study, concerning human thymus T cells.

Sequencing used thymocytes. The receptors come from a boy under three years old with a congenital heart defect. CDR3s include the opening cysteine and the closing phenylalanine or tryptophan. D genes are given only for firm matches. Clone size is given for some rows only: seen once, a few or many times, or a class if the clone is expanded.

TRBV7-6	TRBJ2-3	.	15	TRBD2	TGTGCCAGCAGCTTAGGACTAGCGGTCACAGATACGCAGTATTTT	CASSLGLAVTDTQYF
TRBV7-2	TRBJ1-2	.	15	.	TGTGCCAGCAGCTTAGGTTTGGCTCGGAGCTATGGCTACACCTTC	CASSLGLARSYGYTF
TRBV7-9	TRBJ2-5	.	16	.	TGTGCCAGCAGCCAGTCGGGCGGGGCGGTACAAGAGACCCAGTACTTC	CASSQSGGAVQETQYF
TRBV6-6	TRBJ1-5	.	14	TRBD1	TGTGCCAGCAGGGGACAGGGGAGTAATCAGCCCCAGCATTTT	CASRGQGSNQPQHF
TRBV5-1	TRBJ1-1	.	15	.	TGCGCCAGCAGCTCGCCCACAGGGACGAACACTGAAGCTTTCTTT	CASSSPTGTNTEAFF
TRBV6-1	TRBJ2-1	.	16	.	TGTGCCAGCAGTGAACTCGCGGGGCAGACCTACAATGAGCAGTTCTTC	CASSELAGQTYNEQFF
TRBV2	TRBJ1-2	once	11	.	TGTGCCAGCAGGAGGGAGGACGGCTACACCTTC	CASRREDGYTF
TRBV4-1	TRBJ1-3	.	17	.	TGCGCCAGCAGCCAACCTCAAACGACATCTACTGGAAACACCATATATTTT	CASSQPQTTSTGNTIYF
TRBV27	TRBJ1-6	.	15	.	TGTGCTAGCAGTTCTTTGACGGGTGAGAATTCACCCCTCCACTTT	CASSSLTGENSPLHF
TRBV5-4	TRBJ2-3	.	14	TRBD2	TGTGCCATAACTAGCGGGACTGGGACAGATACGCAGTATTTT	CAITSGTGTDTQYF
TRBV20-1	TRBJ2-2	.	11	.	TGCAGTGCCCAAAACACCGGGGAGCTGTTTTTT	CSAQNTGELFF
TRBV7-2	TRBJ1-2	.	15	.	TGTGCCAGCAGCTTGGCGTGGGAGGGCTCCTATGGCTACACCTTC	CASSLAWEGSYGYTF
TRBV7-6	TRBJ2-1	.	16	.	TGTGCCAGCAGCTTCCCCCTAGTGAGCTCCTACAATGAGCAGTTCTTC	CASSFPLVSSYNEQFF
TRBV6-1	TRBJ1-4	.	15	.	TGTGCCAGCAGTGATCAGACGGGCCTCAGCGGAAAACTGTTTTTT	CASSDQTGLSGKLFF
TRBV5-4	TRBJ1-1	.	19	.	TGTGCCAGCAGCTCCAGTCGATGGGCAGGATTCAAACCCGACACTGAAGCTTTCTTT	CASSSSRWAGFKPDTEAFF
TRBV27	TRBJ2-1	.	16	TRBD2	TGTGCCAGCAGGCGACCGGGACTAGCGGGTTCCCATGAGCAGTTCTTC	CASRRPGLAGSHEQFF
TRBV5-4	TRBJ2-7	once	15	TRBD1	TGTGCCAGCAGCTTAACAACCGACAGGGCTTACGAGCAGTACTTC	CASSLTTDRAYEQYF
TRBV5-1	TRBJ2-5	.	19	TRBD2	TGCGCCAGCAGCTCCTTTGGACTAGCGCCAAGGGGGGGCCAAGAGACCCAGTACTTC	CASSSFGLAPRGGQETQYF
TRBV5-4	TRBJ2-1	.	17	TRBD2	TGTGCCAGCAGACCAATAAATAGCGGGAGCTCCTACAATGAGCAGTTCTTC	CASRPINSGSSYNEQFF
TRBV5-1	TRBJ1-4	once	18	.	TGCGCCAGCAGCTTGGTCGGCTACTTCGGGTCACCTAATGAAAAACTGTTTTTT	CASSLVGYFGSPNEKLFF
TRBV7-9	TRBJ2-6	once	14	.	TGTGCCAGTGAGATCCGCCCTGGGGCCAACGTCCTGACTTTC	CASEIRPGANVLTF
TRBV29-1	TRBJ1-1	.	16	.	TGCAGCGCCCTTCAAGGAAAGACTAAAATGAACACTGAAGCTTTCTTT	CSALQGKTKMNTEAFF
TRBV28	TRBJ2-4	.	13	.	TGTGCCAGCAGTTTTTCAGGGGAAAACATTCAGTACTTC	CASSFSGENIQYF
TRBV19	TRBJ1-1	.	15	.	TGTGCCAGTAGTCCCAACTCACTAGCGGACACTGAAGCTTTCTTT	CASSPNSLADTEAFF
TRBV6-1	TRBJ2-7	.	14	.	TGTGCCAGCAGTGGTGCAGGGCTGCCTGCCGAGCAGTACTTC	CASSGAGLPAEQYF
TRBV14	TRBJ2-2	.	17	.	TGTGCCAGCAGCCAAGTCAACAGACGAGCGAACACCGGGGAGCTGTTTTTT	CASSQVNRRANTGELFF
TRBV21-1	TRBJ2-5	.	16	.	TGTGCCAGCAGCAAAGGGGACAGGGAAAAGGAAGAGACCCAGTACTTC	CASSKGDREKEETQYF
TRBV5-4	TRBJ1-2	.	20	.	TGTGCCAGCAGCTTGGCCGTGATATTGGACACTCCAAGGCTCACCTATGGCTACACCTTC	CASSLAVILDTPRLTYGYTF
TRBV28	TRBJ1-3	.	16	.	TGTGCCAGCAGTCACCTTAGGGAGGGCTCTGGAAACACCATATATTTT	CASSHLREGSGNTIYF
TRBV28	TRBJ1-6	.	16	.	TGTGCCAGCAGTTTAGGTGGAGGGCGGTCAAATTCACCCCTCCACTTT	CASSLGGGRSNSPLHF
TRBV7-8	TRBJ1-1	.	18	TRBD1	TGTGCCAGCAGCTTAGTGGGGATATCAGGGGGCAAGGCAACTGAAGCTTTCTTT	CASSLVGISGGKATEAFF
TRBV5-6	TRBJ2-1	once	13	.	TGTGCCAGCAGCGCGGCGACAGGCAATGAGCAGTTCTTC	CASSAATGNEQFF
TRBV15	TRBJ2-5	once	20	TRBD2	TGTGCCACCAGCAGAGATACTCGGGGGGGACTAGAAGGGCTGGAAGAGACCCAGTACTTC	CATSRDTRGGLEGLEETQYF
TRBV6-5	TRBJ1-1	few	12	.	TGTGCCAGCAGTTACTCAGGAGAAGAAGCTTTCTTT	CASSYSGEEAFF
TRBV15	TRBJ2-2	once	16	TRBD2	TGTGCCACCAGCGTCAGCGGGAGAGGGAACACCGGGGAGCTGTTTTTT	CATSVSGRGNTGELFF
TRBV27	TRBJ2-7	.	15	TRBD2	TGTGCCAGCAGCCGCGTGATAGCGGGATTCTACGAGCAGTACTTC	CASSRVIAGFYEQYF
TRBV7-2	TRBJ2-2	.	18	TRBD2	TGTGCCAGCAGCTCCGGGTCGATCAAGGGAGGGGACACCGGGGAGCTGTTTTTT	CASSSGSIKGGDTGELFF
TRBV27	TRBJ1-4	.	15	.	TGTGCCAGCAGTTCTGCCGGGGGGCGGTCTGAAAAACTGTTTTTT	CASSSAGGRSEKLFF
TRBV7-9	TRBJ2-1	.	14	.	TGTGCCAGCAGCGAGAGCACAGGGATCTGTGAGCAGTTCTTC	CASSESTGICEQFF
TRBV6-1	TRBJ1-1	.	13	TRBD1	TGTGCCAGTCCTAAGACAGGGAGCTCTGAAGCTTTCTTT	CASPKTGSSEAFF
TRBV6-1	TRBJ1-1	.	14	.	TGTGCCAGCAGTGTACCGGGGAGGGTCCCTGAAGCTTTCTTT	CASSVPGRVPEAFF
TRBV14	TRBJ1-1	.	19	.	TGTGCCAGCAGCCAAACAAACATTATGGACAGCGAACCGAACACTGAAGCTTTCTTT	CASSQTNIMDSEPNTEAFF
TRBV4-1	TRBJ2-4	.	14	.	TGCGCCAGCAGTCCCTGGTTCCCCCGGGGCATTCAGTACTTC	CASSPWFPRGIQYF
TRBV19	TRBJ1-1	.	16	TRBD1	TGTGCCAGTAGTCCCCGACAGGGAGGCATGAACACTGAAGCTTTCTTT	CASSPRQGGMNTEAFF
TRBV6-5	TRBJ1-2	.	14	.	TGTGCCAGCAGTTCCAGTACAGGGTTAGATGGCTACACCTTC	CASSSSTGLDGYTF
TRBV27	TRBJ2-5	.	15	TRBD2	TGTGCCAGCAGTTTAGGGCGGGGGGGCGGTGAGACCCAGTACTTC	CASSLGRGGGETQYF
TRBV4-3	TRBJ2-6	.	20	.	TGCGCCAGCAGCCAAGGACAGACAAAAATTAAAAGCTCTGGGGCCAACGTCCTGACTTTC	CASSQGQTKIKSSGANVLTF